The 27 T cell receptor beta chains below come from one sample, sequenced in a study of shared clonotypes between healthy human individuals. TCRdb's copy holds only in-frame clones and misses some; the assay was immunoSEQ multiplex PCR. The table includes some 2,000,000 clones, approximately 94% detected once. The sequencing input was naive CD4+ T cells sorted from blood. Described subset: CD45RA+ positively selected. All receptors come from a man aged 18 to 30 in good health.

V gene TRBV10-3 combines with J gene TRBJ1-4; TRBD1 aligns across 9 bases. Per germline, CDR1 ENHRY and CDR2 SYGVKD. V trimming: 10 bases; J trimming: 5 bases; junction bases outside the gene matches: 17. CDR3 length: 17 residues. CDR3 nucleotide sequence: TGTGCCACACAGCCTTCCCGGGACAGGGTTTCAAATGAAAAACTGTTTTTT. Residues: CATQPSRDRVSNEKLFF.

The chain recombines TRBV30 with TRBJ1-4; D is unresolved. V was pared by 3 bases and J by 7 bases, with 9 bases between. This CDR3 has 12 residues. The germline V gene has CDR1 GTSNPN and CDR2 SVGIG (reference sequence). The CDR3 DNA is TGTGCCTGGAGAATGGGAGGTGAAAAACTGTTTTTT. This encodes CAWRMGGEKLFF.

V gene TRBV10-1 combines with J gene TRBJ2-2; no firm D call. Germline-derived CDR1 and CDR2 are WNHNN and SYGVQD (reference sequence). The CDR3 extends over 14 amino acids. The V end lost 3 bases, the J end lost 6 bases, and 11 bases lay between the germline ends. The CDR3 sequence: CASSDLTWAGELFF. CDR3 DNA sequence: TGCGCCAGCAGTGATCTTACTTGGGCCGGGGAGCTGTTTTTT.

The chain combines TRBV4-2 with TRBJ2-3, with D hard to call. The CDR3 spans 17 residues. CDR1 and CDR2 (germline): LGHNA, YNFKEQ. Deletions cut 1 base from V and 2 bases from J, with 16 bases between. DNA for the CDR3: TGTGCCAGCAGCCAAGGTGGCTTCACTCTAATCACAGATACGCAGTATTTT. Protein sequence: CASSQGGFTLITDTQYF.

CDR3 nucleotide sequence: TGTGCCAGCTCGCCCGCAGGGCATTACTCTGGAAACACCATATATTTT. It yields the protein CASSPAGHYSGNTIYF. J is TRBJ1-3 and V is TRBV18; D might be TRBD1 (5 bases). The CDR3 spans 16 residues. CDR1 is KGHSH and CDR2 is LQKENI in the germline V gene. Trimming removed 6 bases from V and 0 bases from J, with 15 bases in between.

The chain has TRBV18 and TRBJ2-1, with no clear D. This CDR3 region has 13 residues. Germline CDR1 is KGHSH and CDR2 is LQKENI. Trimming stripped 3 bases from V and 8 bases from J, with 11 bases between. This CDR3 is CASSPSEHHEQFF. CDR3 DNA: TGTGCCAGCTCACCTTCGGAGCACCATGAGCAGTTCTTC.

The chain employs TRBV18 and TRBJ1-6; no definite D call. Trimming removed 2 bases from V and 7 bases from J, with 15 bases in between. Germline loops: CDR1 KGHSH, CDR2 LQKENI. The CDR3 extends over 16 amino acids. Here the CDR3 DNA reads TGTGCCAGCTCACCATTGAGTGGAAACTCCAATTCACCCCTCCACTTT. Translating it yields CASSPLSGNSNSPLHF. The full variable domain, its missing parts supplied by reference TRBV18 and TRBJ1-6, is NAGVMQNPRHLVRRRGQEARLRCSPMKGHSHVYWYRQLPEEGLKFMVYLQKENIIDESGMPKERFSAEFPKEGPSILRIQQVVRGDSAAYFCASSPLSGNSNSPLHFGNGTRLTVT.

The chain is built from TRBV11-2 and TRBJ2-4; D remains ambiguous. Trimming took off 6 bases at V and 0 bases at J, with 12 bases between the two ends. Per germline, CDR1 SGHAT and CDR2 FQNNGV. CDR3 length equals 15 residues. CDR3 in DNA: TGTGCCAGCAGTACCGTAGGTACAGCCAAAAACATTCAGTACTTC. Translated, it gives CASSTVGTAKNIQYF.

Points on this clone: Within the sample, other DNA sequences also encode this same CDR3. This chain joins TRBV5-1 and TRBJ2-3; D is perhaps TRBD2 (5 bases). Germline V gene lookup returns CDR1 SGHRS and CDR2 YFSETQ. The CDR3 has 13 amino acids. Trimming stripped 0 bases from V and 5 bases from J, with 7 bases between. The CDR3 sequence is CASSLAGGDTQYF. Written as DNA, the CDR3 is TGCGCCAGCAGCTTGGCCGGAGGAGATACGCAGTATTTT.

The count of this clone is one. The chain links TRBV23-1 to TRBJ2-7; tentatively, D is TRBD1 or TRBD2 (5 bases each). TRBV23-1 is placed among ORFs of uncertain function. The CDR3 is 15 amino acids. The V gene lost 2 bases and the J gene lost 7 bases, with 18 bases spanning the gap. CDR3 coding DNA: TGCGCCAGCAGTCAACGGGACCCCATTTCTGTGGAGCAGTACTTC. Translation gives CASSQRDPISVEQYF.

This rearrangement joins TRBV28 to TRBJ2-7, with D perhaps given as TRBD1 or TRBD2 (5 bases each). Germline-derived CDR1 and CDR2 are MDHEN and SYDVKM. This CDR3 comprises 14 residues. V lost 7 bases and J 5 bases, leaving 18 bases between the germline ends. CDR3 DNA: TGTGCCAGCATAGGGGACGTCCGGTCCCACGAGCAGTACTTC. Amino acid sequence: CASIGDVRSHEQYF. Looking up the rest from reference TRBV28 and TRBJ2-7 gives the full variable domain: DVKVTQSSRYLVKRTGEKVFLECVQDMDHENMFWYRQDPGLGLRLIYFSYDVKMKEKGDIPEGYSVSREKKERFSLILESASTNQTSMYLCASIGDVRSHEQYFGPGTRLTVT.

The chain couples TRBV2 to TRBJ2-5; possibly TRBD1 for D (6 bases). The tail of the sequence fits TRBJ2-7 better, so the J call may be wrong. This CDR3 is 12 amino acids long. Germline V gives CDR1 SNHLY, CDR2 FYNNEI. The CDR3 protein is CASSERGYEQYF. The CDR3 region has the DNA TGTGCCAGCAGTGAAAGGGGGTACGAGCAGTACTTC.

The rearrangement joins TRBV10-1 to TRBJ2-1; 7 bases map to TRBD1. The length of the CDR3 is 14 residues. Germline loops: CDR1 WNHNN, CDR2 SYGVQD (reference sequence). The V segment lost 8 bases and the J segment 6 bases; nucleotides outside the gene matches: 10. In DNA, the CDR3 is TGCGCCAGCGGAACCGGGACAGCAGGCAATGAGCAGTTCTTC. This sequence encodes CASGTGTAGNEQFF.

The J gene is TRBJ2-7, the V gene TRBV4-1; either TRBD1 or TRBD2 may supply D (5 bases each). Germline CDR1 is MGHRA and CDR2 is YSYEKL. This CDR3 has 16 residues. V lost 0 bases and J lost 6, with 18 bases in between. CDR3 sequence: CASSQEGGRVTAEQYF. CDR3 nucleotides: TGCGCCAGCAGCCAAGAAGGAGGCAGGGTTACGGCCGAGCAGTACTTC.

The V gene is TRBV7-9, the J gene TRBJ2-7; a weak D match, TRBD2 (6 bases). The germline gives CDR1 SEHNR, CDR2 FQNEAQ (reference sequence). This CDR3 has 14 residues. V was pared by 5 bases and J by 6 bases, with 17 bases between. CDR3 nucleotide sequence: TGTGCCAGCAGCCACTCTAGGAGGGCCGGCGAGCAGTACTTC. This sequence encodes CASSHSRRAGEQYF.

This clone was recorded only once. The CDR3 here is CASSQAGETGGYTF. DNA for the CDR3: TGCGCCAGCAGCCAGGCGGGGGAAACAGGCGGCTACACCTTC. V usage is TRBV5-1 and J usage is TRBJ1-2; tentative D call: TRBD1 (5 bases). CDR1 and CDR2 (germline): SGHRS, YFSETQ. The length of the CDR3 is 14 residues. V lost 4 bases, J lost 8 bases, and 18 bases lay in between.

J is TRBJ2-3 and V is TRBV25-1; TRBD2 aligns across 10 bases. V was pared by 2 bases and J by 5 bases, with 10 bases of the junction left unmatched. Germline-derived CDR1 and CDR2 are MGHDK and SYGVNS. This CDR3 has 17 residues. The CDR3 DNA reads as TGTGCCAGCAGTGAAGGTAGAGCGGGGGGGCATTTAGATACGCAGTATTTT. Protein sequence: CASSEGRAGGHLDTQYF.

The J gene is TRBJ1-6, the V gene TRBV7-2, with 7 bases lining up with TRBD1. Germline CDR1 and CDR2: SGHTA and FQGNSA. V shed 5 bases and J 10 bases; nucleotides not matched to a gene: 11. The CDR3 consists of 15 residues. For the CDR3, the DNA is TGTGCCAGCAGCCCACGGACAGGCAGTTCATCACCCCTCCACTTT. Protein product: CASSPRTGSSSPLHF.

In the case of this clone: The sample contains more than one DNA sequence encoding this CDR3. This chain uses TRBV19 with TRBJ1-5, with 9 bases fitting TRBD1. This CDR3 has 14 residues. V lost 3 bases and J lost 5; bases outside the gene matches: 2. Germline CDR1 and CDR2: LNHDA and SQIVND (reference sequence). The CDR3 coding sequence is TGTGCCAGTAGTATTACAGGGGGCGATCAGCCCCAGCATTTT. Its translation is CASSITGGDQPQHF. The full variable domain, rest sourced from reference TRBV19 and TRBJ1-5, is DGGITQSPKYLFRKEGQNVTLSCEQNLNHDAMYWYRQDPGQGLRLIYYSQIVNDFQKGDIAEGYSVSREKKESFPLTVTSAQKNPTAFYLCASSITGGDQPQHFGDGTRLSIL.

The J gene is TRBJ1-2, the V gene TRBV28; 10 nucleotides agree with TRBD1. Germline values: CDR1 MDHEN, CDR2 SYDVKM. Trimming took 2 bases from V and 7 from J; bases not matched to a gene: 7. The CDR3 totals 15 residues. The CDR3: CASSLAIGQGGGYTF. CDR3 bases: TGTGCCAGCAGTTTAGCTATCGGACAGGGGGGTGGCTACACCTTC.

This clone was detected once. The same CDR3 can be traced to other DNA sequences in this sample. This rearrangement joins TRBV6-5 to TRBJ2-7; D might be TRBD1 or TRBD2, each matching 5 bases. The germline V and J ends were trimmed by 0 bases and 1 base, with 10 bases remaining between them. CDR3 length equals 15 residues. Germline values: CDR1 MNHEY, CDR2 SVGAGI. CDR3 sequence (DNA): TGTGCCAGCAGTTACTCTGGGGACGGATCCTACGAGCAGTACTTC. It is translated as CASSYSGDGSYEQYF.

This clone appeared once. The same CDR3 arises from other DNA sequences in this sample as well. The chain carries TRBV7-2 and TRBJ1-5; D remains unclear. The germline CDR1 and CDR2 sequences are SGHTA and FQGNSA. V lost 1 base and J lost 4, with 8 bases in between. This CDR3 region has 14 residues. This chain's CDR3 is CASSLGQVNQPQHF. In DNA, the CDR3 is TGTGCCAGCAGCTTAGGGCAGGTTAATCAGCCCCAGCATTTT.

This clone was recorded only once. The rearrangement links TRBV9 to TRBJ2-3; 9 nucleotides line up with TRBD2. The CDR3 is 17 residues long. Trimming cost V 0 bases and J 7 bases; bases outside gene matches: 12. Germline V gene data show CDR1 as SGDLS and CDR2 as YYNGEE. Here the CDR3 reads CASSVAVRAGGQNTQYF. CDR3 DNA sequence: TGTGCCAGCAGCGTAGCTGTAAGGGCGGGGGGGCAAAATACGCAGTATTTT.

This clone showed up just once. The chain employs TRBV18 and TRBJ2-1; the match to TRBD1 covers 7 bases. This CDR3 contains 15 residues. CDR1 KGHSH and CDR2 LQKENI come from the germline V gene. V lost 1 base and J lost 0; bases outside the gene matches: 0. Written as DNA, the CDR3 is TGTGCCAGCTCACCACAGGGGGCCTCCTACAATGAGCAGTTCTTC. Amino acids: CASSPQGASYNEQFF.

This clone was seen more than once but under ten times. V gene TRBV14 combines with J gene TRBJ1-6; D is unresolved. CDR3 length: 12 amino acids. The germline gives CDR1 SGHDN, CDR2 FVKESK. Trimming shortened V by 4 bases and J by 7 bases, and 5 bases separated the two germline ends. CDR3 protein: CASSPLNSPLHF. The CDR3 nucleotides are TGTGCCAGCAGCCCCCTGAATTCACCCCTCCACTTT.

The chain links TRBV14 to TRBJ2-1, with D unresolved. Germline CDR1 reads SGHDN; CDR2 reads FVKESK. V lost 0 bases, J lost 2 bases, and 8 bases lay in between. The CDR3 length is 15 residues. CDR3 loop: CASSQDMSAYNEQFF. The DNA for the CDR3 is TGTGCCAGCAGCCAAGATATGTCAGCCTACAATGAGCAGTTCTTC.

V is TRBV19 and J is TRBJ2-1; 9 positions match TRBD2. V was clipped by 5 bases and J by 4 bases; unmatched bases: 6. Germline V CDR1 and CDR2: LNHDA, SQIVND (reference sequence). The CDR3 spans 15 residues. CDR3 sequence (DNA): TGTGCCAGTAGTCGGCGGGAGGGCGGGTACAATGAGCAGTTCTTC. Residues: CASSRREGGYNEQFF.